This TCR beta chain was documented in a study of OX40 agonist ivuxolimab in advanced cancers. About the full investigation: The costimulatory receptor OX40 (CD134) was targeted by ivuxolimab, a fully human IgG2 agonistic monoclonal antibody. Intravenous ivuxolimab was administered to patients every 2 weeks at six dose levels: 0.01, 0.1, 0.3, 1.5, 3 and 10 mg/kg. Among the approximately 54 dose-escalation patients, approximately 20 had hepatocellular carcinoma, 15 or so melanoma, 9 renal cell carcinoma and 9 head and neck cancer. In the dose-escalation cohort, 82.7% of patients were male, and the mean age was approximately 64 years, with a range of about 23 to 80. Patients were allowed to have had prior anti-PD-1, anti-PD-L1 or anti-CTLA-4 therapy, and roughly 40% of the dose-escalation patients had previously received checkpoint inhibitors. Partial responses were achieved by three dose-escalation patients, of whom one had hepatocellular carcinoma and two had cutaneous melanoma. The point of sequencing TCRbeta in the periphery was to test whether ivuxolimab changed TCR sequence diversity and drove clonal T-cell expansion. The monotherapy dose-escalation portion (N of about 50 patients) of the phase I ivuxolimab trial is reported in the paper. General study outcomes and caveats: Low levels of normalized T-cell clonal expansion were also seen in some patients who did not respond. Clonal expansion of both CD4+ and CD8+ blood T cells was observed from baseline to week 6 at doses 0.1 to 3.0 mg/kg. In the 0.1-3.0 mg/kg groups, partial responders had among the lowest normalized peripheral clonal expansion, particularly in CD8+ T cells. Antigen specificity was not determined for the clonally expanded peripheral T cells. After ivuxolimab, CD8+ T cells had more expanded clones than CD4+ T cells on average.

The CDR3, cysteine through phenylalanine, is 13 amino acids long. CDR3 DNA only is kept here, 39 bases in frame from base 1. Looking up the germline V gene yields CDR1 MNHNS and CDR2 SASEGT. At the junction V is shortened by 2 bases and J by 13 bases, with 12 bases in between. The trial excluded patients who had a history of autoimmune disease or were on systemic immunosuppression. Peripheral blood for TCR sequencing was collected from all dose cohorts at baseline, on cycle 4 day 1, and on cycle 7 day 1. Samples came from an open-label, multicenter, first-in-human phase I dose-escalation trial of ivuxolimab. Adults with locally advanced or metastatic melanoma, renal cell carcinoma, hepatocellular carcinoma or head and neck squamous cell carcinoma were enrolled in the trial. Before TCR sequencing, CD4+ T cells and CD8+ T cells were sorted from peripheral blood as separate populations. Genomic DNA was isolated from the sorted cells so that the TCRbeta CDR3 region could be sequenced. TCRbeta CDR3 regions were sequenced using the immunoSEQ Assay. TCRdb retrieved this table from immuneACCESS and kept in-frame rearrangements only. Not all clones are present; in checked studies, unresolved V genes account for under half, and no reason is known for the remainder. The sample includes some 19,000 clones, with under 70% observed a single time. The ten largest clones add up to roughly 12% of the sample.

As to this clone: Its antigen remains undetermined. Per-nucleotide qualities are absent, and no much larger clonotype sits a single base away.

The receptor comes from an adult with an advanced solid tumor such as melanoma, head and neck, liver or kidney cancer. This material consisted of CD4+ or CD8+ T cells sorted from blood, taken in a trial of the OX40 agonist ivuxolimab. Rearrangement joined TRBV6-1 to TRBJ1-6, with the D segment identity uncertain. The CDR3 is CASSEPPLVPLHF. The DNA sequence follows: TGTGCCAGCAGTGAACCCCCCCTCGTGCCCCTCCACTTT.